Listed below are T cell receptor beta chains from one sample, sequenced in a study of shared clonotypes between healthy human individuals. Data came from immunoSEQ multiplex PCR; TCRdb stores just in-frame clones and leaves some out. The sample holds 2,500,000 or so clones, about nine tenths seen once. The specimen sequenced was naive CD4+ T cells from PBMCs. These receptors were collected from a man aged 18 to 29 in good health. Some clones in this sample may be carry-over from other donors' samples. Both conserved end residues are part of each CDR3. D genes are given only for firm matches. Only some rows state a clone size, as once, few, many or a class for expanded clones.

TRBJ1-2	TRBV18	-	-	TGTGCCAGCTCGGGCAGTCAGGACTATGGCTACACCTTC	CASSGSQDYGYTF
TRBJ2-3	TRBV9	-	-	TGTGCCAGCAGCGTAGTGGGGGGGCACGTCGATACGCAGTATTTT	CASSVVGGHVDTQYF
TRBJ2-7	TRBV29-1	-	-	TGCAGCGTACTGACAGAGTCCTACGAGCAGTACTTC	CSVLTESYEQYF
TRBJ1-1	TRBV28	TRBD1	-	TGTGCCAGCAGGTTGGGACAGAGGAACACTGAAGCTTTCTTT	CASRLGQRNTEAFF
TRBJ2-5	TRBV5-1	-	-	TGCGCCAGCAGCTTGGCGGCGTTACAAGAGACCCAGTACTTC	CASSLAALQETQYF
TRBJ2-1	TRBV2	-	few	TGTGCCAGCAGTGGCTTAGGCCCTATCTCCTACAATGAGCAGTTCTTC	CASSGLGPISYNEQFF
TRBJ2-7	TRBV28	-	-	TGTGCCAGCAGTATAGGAGGGGCGTACGAGCAGTACTTC	CASSIGGAYEQYF
TRBJ2-7	TRBV2	TRBD2	-	TGTGCCAGCAGGACTGATCGTGGACTAGCGGGAAGAGGCGAGCAGTACTTC	CASRTDRGLAGRGEQYF
TRBJ1-1	TRBV5-3	-	-	TGTGCCAGAAGCCAAGACCAGGGACACATGAACACTGAAGCTTTCTTT	CARSQDQGHMNTEAFF
TRBJ1-2	TRBV6-5	-	-	TGTGCCAGCAGCTCAAGGGGGGGCTACACCTTC	CASSSRGGYTF
TRBJ2-7	TRBV5-1	-	-	TGCGCCAGCAGCTTTGGGGGAGTGGCCCACGAGCAGTACTTC	CASSFGGVAHEQYF
TRBJ1-1	TRBV5-4	-	-	TGTGCCAGCAGCTTGGATTCGGTCGAAGCTTTCTTT	CASSLDSVEAFF
TRBJ2-1	TRBV9	TRBD2	-	TGTGCCAGCAGCGCGAGCGGGAGCTCCTACAATGAGCAGTTCTTC	CASSASGSSYNEQFF
TRBJ2-7	TRBV5-1	TRBD1	-	TGCGCCAGCAGCTTGCGACAGGGGGCCTACGAGCAGTACTTC	CASSLRQGAYEQYF
TRBJ1-1	TRBV6-6	TRBD1	-	TGTGCCAGCAGTTCAACAGGGGGCGGGAACACTGAAGCTTTCTTT	CASSSTGGGNTEAFF
TRBJ1-4	TRBV28	-	-	TGTGCCAGCACCTTCGGAGACAGTCTGACAACTAATGAAAAACTGTTTTTT	CASTFGDSLTTNEKLFF
TRBJ2-7	TRBV2	TRBD1	once	TGTGCCAGCAGACAGGGACAGGGAAGCTCCTACGAGCAGTACTTC	CASRQGQGSSYEQYF
TRBJ2-3	TRBV7-6	TRBD2	-	TGTGCCAGCAGCTCTACTAGCGGGAGAGTTGATACGCAGTATTTT	CASSSTSGRVDTQYF
TRBJ2-2	TRBV18	TRBD1	-	TGTGCCAGCTCACCATTCGGACAGGGGGCAATCGGGGAGCTGTTTTTT	CASSPFGQGAIGELFF
TRBJ2-2	TRBV4-1	-	-	TGCGCCAGCAGCCAAGCGAGAGGAGGACTAAACACCGGGGAGCTGTTTTTT	CASSQARGGLNTGELFF
TRBJ2-7	TRBV6-5	TRBD2	-	TGTGCCAGCAGTTCGGGACTAGCGATAAACTACGAGCAGTACTTC	CASSSGLAINYEQYF
TRBJ2-3	TRBV28	TRBD1	-	TGTGCCAGCAGGGTCCCGGGACAGGGTCGAACAGATACGCAGTATTTT	CASRVPGQGRTDTQYF
TRBJ2-4	TRBV28	-	once	TGTGCCACCCAGGACTCACAGTTAGCCAAAAACATTCAGTACTTC	CATQDSQLAKNIQYF
TRBJ2-7	TRBV28	TRBD1	-	TGTGCCCTCTTCCGGGACAGGGGGACGGGCCGACCCTACGAGCAGTACTTC	CALFRDRGTGRPYEQYF
TRBJ1-3	TRBV28	TRBD1	-	TGTGCCAGCAGAGGGGACAGGGTGGTTATGAACACCATATATTTT	CASRGDRVVMNTIYF
TRBJ1-4	TRBV5-1	TRBD1	-	TGCGCCAGCAGCCGATCGATTTCCGGGACAGGGGACGAAAAACTGTTTTTT	CASSRSISGTGDEKLFF
TRBJ2-4	TRBV10-1	TRBD2	once	TGCGCCAGCAGTGAGGGCTGGGGGGGTACAGACATTCAGTACTTC	CASSEGWGGTDIQYF
TRBJ1-2	TRBV28	-	-	TGTGCCAGCAGTTCGACCGTAACCGATGGCTACACCTTC	CASSSTVTDGYTF
TRBJ1-3	TRBV5-1	-	-	TGCGCCAGCAGCTTGCAGGGGACCCTAAACACCATATATTTT	CASSLQGTLNTIYF
TRBJ2-7	TRBV18	-	-	TGTGCCAGCTCTGAGGGGGATAGCGTCTCGTACTTC	CASSEGDSVSYF
TRBJ2-3	TRBV7-2	TRBD2	-	TGTGCCAGCAGCTTAGCCCGGACTAGCGGTACAGATACGCAGTATTTT	CASSLARTSGTDTQYF
TRBJ2-1	TRBV19	-	once	TGTGCCAGTAGTATCCGCGGGGCGTACAATGAGCAGTTCTTC	CASSIRGAYNEQFF
TRBJ1-5	TRBV7-8	TRBD1	once	TGTGCCAGCAGCCCCGACAGGGAGGTTCAGCCCCAGCATTTT	CASSPDREVQPQHF
TRBJ2-5	TRBV5-1	TRBD2	-	TGCGCCAGCAGCTTGGATGAGGCTAGCGGCCCTAGGGAGACCCAGTACTTC	CASSLDEASGPRETQYF
TRBJ2-7	TRBV6-5	-	-	TGTGCCAGCAGGACTAGGGGAACGAGTGAGCAGTACTTC	CASRTRGTSEQYF
TRBJ1-1	TRBV5-1	-	-	TGCGCCAGCAGCTTGGAGGATTCGGGCACTGAAGCTTTCTTT	CASSLEDSGTEAFF
TRBJ1-3	TRBV5-4	-	-	TGTGCCAGCAGCTCCACAGGGTCTGGAAACACCATATATTTT	CASSSTGSGNTIYF